This T cell receptor beta chain was documented in a study of T cells in women clearing cervical HPV infection. Note on this clone: The antigen remains unidentified. The CDR3 goes on 3 residues after the read ends, and that part is filled in from the germline J gene.

CDR3 length: 15 residues. Germline V gene lookup returns CDR1 LNHDA and CDR2 SQIVND (reference sequence). Only in-frame clones appear in the TCRdb table, and some are missing; sequencing was by immunoSEQ multiplex PCR. The sample data list approximately 31,000 clones. Study-wide results and limits: T-cell numbers per sample were unknown and may explain richness differences.

The chain links TRBV19 to TRBJ2-3; TRBD1 aligns across 7 bases. The receptor was isolated from a woman aged 18 to 75 with a cervical HPV16 infection that either progressed to CIN3+ or cleared (not recorded which). Material: blood buffy coat. Partial CDR3 DNA: TGTGCCAGTAGTCATAACCCGGGACAGAAAGAGACG. Its translation: CASSHNPGQKET. The whole CDR3 is CASSHNPGQKETQYF.